The 19 T cell receptor beta chains below all came from one sample that was sequenced in a study of blood T cell repertoires in COVID-19 (dated by TCRdb to between 2020 and 2021). The library was prepared using the immunoSEQ multiplex PCR assay. Held by TCRdb, this immuneACCESS table contains in-frame sequences only and omits some clones. Under half of the omission traces to an unresolved V gene where checked; the cause of the rest is unknown. The table for this sample lists 150,000 to 200,000 clones; around four fifths of them were counted only once. The ten largest account for about 3% of the sample. The material sequenced was peripheral blood. These receptors were taken from a woman older than 75 with active or convalescent COVID-19.

V is TRBV6-5 and J is TRBJ2-3; 8 bases line up with TRBD1. Trimming took 0 bases from V and 2 from J; bases not matched to a gene: 4. CDR1 is MNHEY and CDR2 is SVGAGI in the germline V gene. The CDR3 contains 16 residues. CDR3 DNA sequence: TGTGCCAGCAGTTACTCGTGGACAGGGACCACAGATACGCAGTATTTT. The encoded protein is CASSYSWTGTTDTQYF.

J is TRBJ1-2 and V is TRBV19; TRBD1 might be the D (6 bases). V was trimmed by 5 bases and J by 7 bases, leaving 23 bases between them. The CDR3 sequence is 16 residues long. Germline loops: CDR1 LNHDA, CDR2 SQIVND (reference sequence). The CDR3 here is CASSALLGTTPGGYTF. In DNA, the CDR3 is TGTGCCAGTAGTGCTCTCCTCGGGACAACCCCGGGTGGCTACACCTTC.

The chain combines TRBV19 with TRBJ1-6; tentative D call: TRBD1 (6 bases). The CDR3 length is 17 residues. V lost 6 bases and J lost 1, with 16 bases in between. The germline V gene has CDR1 LNHDA and CDR2 SQIVND (reference sequence). In DNA, the CDR3 is TGTGCCAGTAGCTCCGGGACACGGAGATCCTATAATTCACCCCTCCACTTT. This codes for CASSSGTRRSYNSPLHF.

The chain carries TRBV6-5 and TRBJ1-5; no clear D. The CDR3 has 14 residues. Trimming pared 4 bases from V and 8 bases from J, leaving 15 bases between. Germline loops: CDR1 MNHEY, CDR2 SVGAGI. The chain's CDR3 is CASSSSWANEPQHF. The CDR3, as DNA: TGTGCCAGCAGTTCTTCTTGGGCTAATGAGCCCCAGCATTTT.

The chain recombines TRBV12-3 or TRBV12-4 with TRBJ1-6; 8 bases align to TRBD1. This CDR3 comprises 13 residues. The V segment lost 2 bases and the J segment 9 bases; nucleotides outside the gene matches: 0. CDR3 sequence reads: CASSLTGGSPLHF. In DNA, the CDR3 is TGTGCCAGCAGTTTAACAGGGGGTTCACCCCTCCACTTT.

The rearrangement links TRBV29-1 to TRBJ1-4; D remains ambiguous. Trimming removed 4 bases at V and 2 bases at J, with 2 bases between. CDR3 length: 11 residues. Germline CDR1 reads SQVTM; CDR2 reads ANQGSEA. Here the CDR3 reads CSVATNEKLFF. The CDR3 DNA reads as TGCAGCGTTGCTACTAATGAAAAACTGTTTTTT. The variable domain in full, with the rest retrieved from reference TRBV29-1 and TRBJ1-4, is SAVISQKPSRDICQRGTSLTIQCQVDSQVTMMFWYRQQPGQSLTLIATANQGSEATYESGFVIDKFPISRPNLTFSTLTVSNMSPEDSSIYLCSVATNEKLFFGSGTQLSVL.

This chain links TRBV20-1 with TRBJ1-2; D ambiguous. CDR1 DFQATT and CDR2 SNEGSKA come from the germline V gene (reference sequence). Trimming removed 3 bases from V and 5 bases from J, with 4 bases in between. CDR3 length: 10 residues. The CDR3 coding sequence is TGCAGTGCTAGCTATTATGGCTACACCTTC. Protein product: CSASYYGYTF.

This chain joins TRBV11-3 and TRBJ2-1, with a tentative D call TRBD1 (5 bases). CDR3 length equals 15 residues. CDR1 is SGHNT and CDR2 is YENEEA in the germline V gene. V dropped 5 bases and J dropped 3 bases, with 14 bases sitting between them. The chain's CDR3 is CASSVSRTHYNEQFF. The CDR3 DNA is TGTGCCAGCAGCGTTTCGCGGACACACTACAATGAGCAGTTCTTC.

The chain uses TRBV13 and TRBJ2-3; 14 bases match TRBD2. The V gene end was trimmed by 4 bases and the J gene end by 4 bases; junction bases not matched to a gene: 7. This CDR3 is 17 amino acids long. Germline V gives CDR1 PRHDT, CDR2 FYEKMQ (reference sequence). The CDR3 reads CASSSRTSGGTPDTQYF. For the CDR3, the DNA is TGTGCCAGCAGCTCCCGGACTAGCGGGGGGACACCAGATACGCAGTATTTT. Based on the CDR3 plus reference TRBV13 and TRBJ2-3, the full variable domain is AAGVIQSPRHLIKEKRETATLKCYPIPRHDTVYWYQQGPGQDPQFLISFYEKMQSDKGSIPDRFSAQQFSDYHSELNMSSLELGDSALYFCASSSRTSGGTPDTQYFGPGTRLTVL.

The J gene is TRBJ2-3, the V gene TRBV6-5; 8 bases agree with TRBD2. V dropped 7 bases and J dropped 0; count of bases not matched to a gene: 3. The CDR3 runs to 14 residues. Germline lookup yields CDR1 MNHEY and CDR2 SVGAGI. The CDR3 bases are TGTGCCAGCAATAGCGGGGATAGCACAGATACGCAGTATTTT. Its protein product is CASNSGDSTDTQYF.

V and J are TRBV9 and TRBJ1-5; maybe TRBD1 (5 bases). Germline V gene sequence: CDR1 SGDLS, CDR2 YYNGEE. The CDR3 is 16 residues long. V shed 4 bases and J shed 0 bases, with 14 bases lying between them. Written as DNA, the CDR3 is TGTGCCAGCAGCCCCTCGGGGGATTATAGCAATCAGCCCCAGCATTTT. It yields the protein CASSPSGDYSNQPQHF.

This clone was counted between two and nine times. The rearrangement uses TRBV6-5 and TRBJ2-2, with 8 bases lining up with TRBD1. This CDR3 contains 15 residues. Per the germline V gene, CDR1 is MNHEY and CDR2 is SVGAGI. V shed 6 bases, J shed 0 bases, and the junction held 3 bases outside the gene matches. This CDR3 is CASRLQGANTGELFF. The CDR3 DNA sequence: TGTGCCAGCAGGCTACAGGGGGCGAACACCGGGGAGCTGTTTTTT.

A note on this clone: The junction departs from germline at one end; a sequencing error may be responsible. The chain uses TRBV5-1 and TRBJ2-1, with 8 nucleotides matching TRBD2. The CDR3 runs 16 residues. CDR1 is SGHRS and CDR2 is YFSETQ in the germline V gene. CDR3 loop: CARSTAGGGPADEQFF. The CDR3 region has the DNA TGCGCCCGCAGCACGGCCGGGGGGGGCCCTGCGGATGAGCAGTTCTTC. The full variable domain, its missing parts supplied by reference TRBV5-1 and TRBJ2-1, is KAGVTQTPRYLIKTRGQQVTLSCSPISGHRSVSWYQQTPGQGLQFLFEYFSETQRNKGNFPGRFSGRQFSNSRSEMNVSTLELGDSALYLCARSTAGGGPADEQFFGPGTRLTVL.

This rearrangement joins TRBV2 to TRBJ2-5; TRBD2 aligns across 9 bases. Germline V lookup: CDR1 SNHLY, CDR2 FYNNEI. CDR3 length: 15 amino acids. The ends lost 2 bases at V and 5 bases at J; junction bases unmatched: 6. The CDR3 loop reads CASSELGLAGETQYF. Written as DNA, the CDR3 is TGTGCCAGCAGTGAACTGGGGCTAGCGGGGGAGACCCAGTACTTC.

The J gene is TRBJ2-7, the V gene TRBV21-1; whether TRBD2, the table's D call, matches the DNA was not checked. TRBV21-1 is an annotated pseudogene. The CDR3 contains 16 residues. This chain's CDR3 is CASPPRGRPHSYEQYF. Written as DNA, the CDR3 is TGTGCCAGCCCCCCGCGGGGAAGGCCCCACTCCTACGAGCAGTACTTC.

The rearrangement uses TRBV7-8 and TRBJ1-5; tentative D call: TRBD1 (5 bases). Trimming shortened V by 7 bases and J by 4 bases, and 11 bases separated the two germline ends. The CDR3 is made up of 13 amino acids. CDR1 SGHVS and CDR2 FQNEAQ come from the germline V gene. The CDR3 spells CASTGGVNQPQHF. The CDR3 DNA follows: TGTGCCAGCACTGGGGGGGTGAATCAGCCCCAGCATTTT.

The chain employs TRBV18 and TRBJ1-4; 7 bases align to TRBD1. Germline CDR1 is KGHSH and CDR2 is LQKENI. V lost 2 bases and J lost 6; bases outside the gene matches: 3. The CDR3 has 14 residues. The CDR3 nucleotides are TGTGCCAGCTCACCAACTACAGGGGATGAAAAACTGTTTTTT. Its translation is CASSPTTGDEKLFF.

V usage is TRBV2 and J usage is TRBJ1-3; D is possibly TRBD1 (5 bases). This CDR3 comprises 15 residues. CDR1 and CDR2 (germline): SNHLY, FYNNEI. Trimming took off 1 base at V and 0 bases at J, with 7 bases between the two ends. CDR3 nucleotide sequence: TGTGCCAGCAGTGAAGACAGGAGCTCTGGAAACACCATATATTTT. It encodes CASSEDRSSGNTIYF.

The rearrangement uses TRBV7-6 and TRBJ2-5, with 9 positions matching TRBD1. The CDR3 contains 13 residues. Trimming at V came to 5 bases and at J to 4 bases, leaving 2 bases not matched to a gene. Germline V gene data show CDR1 as SGHVS and CDR2 as FNYEAQ. CDR3 DNA: TGTGCCAGCAGCGACAGGGGGGCAGAGACCCAGTACTTC. This translates into CASSDRGAETQYF.